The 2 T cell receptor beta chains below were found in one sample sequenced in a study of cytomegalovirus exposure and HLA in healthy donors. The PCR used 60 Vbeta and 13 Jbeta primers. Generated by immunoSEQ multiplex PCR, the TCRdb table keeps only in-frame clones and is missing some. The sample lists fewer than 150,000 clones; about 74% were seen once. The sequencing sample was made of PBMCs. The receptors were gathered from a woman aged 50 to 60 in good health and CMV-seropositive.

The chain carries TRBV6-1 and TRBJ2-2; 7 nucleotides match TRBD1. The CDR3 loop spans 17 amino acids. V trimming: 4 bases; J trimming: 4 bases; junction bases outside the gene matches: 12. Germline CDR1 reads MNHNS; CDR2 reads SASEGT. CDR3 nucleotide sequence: TGTGCCAGCAGTGCATTACAGGGGAAGAGTTTCACCGGGGAGCTGTTTTTT. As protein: CASSALQGKSFTGELFF.

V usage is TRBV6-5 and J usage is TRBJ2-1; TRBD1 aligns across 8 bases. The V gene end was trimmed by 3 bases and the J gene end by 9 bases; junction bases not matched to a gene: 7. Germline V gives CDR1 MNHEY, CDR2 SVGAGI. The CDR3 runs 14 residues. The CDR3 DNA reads TGTGCCAGCAGTTATGACAGGGGATTTAGTGAGCAGTTCTTC. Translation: CASSYDRGFSEQFF.